This record covers a single TCR beta chain. What it binds is unknown. This specimen comes from a study of cytomegalovirus exposure and HLA in healthy donors. The CDR3 spans 16 residues. The trim removed 5 bases at V and 4 bases at J, leaving 8 bases unmatched. Germline V gene data show CDR1 as MNHEY and CDR2 as SMNVEV (reference sequence). Findings and limits, study-wide: According to reports, the classifier identified cytomegalovirus status with high specificity and sensitivity.

PCR amplification relied on 60 Vbeta primers (plus 13 Jbeta primers). The authors' processing: Tens of millions of unique TCR beta chains, 9 million to 14 million shared, were counted in a later analysis. TCRdb's table, derived via immunoSEQ multiplex PCR, lists solely in-frame clones and lacks some. Clone size and V and J calls were adopted from that table, with D and trimming inferred from the DNA. The sample includes 250,000 to 350,000 clones, 70% to 90% of them seen just once. The rearrangement uses TRBV27 and TRBJ1-2; 12 bases line up with TRBD1. The sequence came from a woman between 18 and 29 years old in good health and CMV-seronegative. What was sequenced was PBMCs. This CDR3 is CASSPKGTGGFYGYTF. The DNA for the CDR3 is TGTGCCAGCAGTCCTAAAGGGACAGGGGGCTTCTATGGCTACACCTTC.